This T cell receptor beta chain was observed in a study of shared clonotypes between healthy human individuals. Genomic DNA from each subset was divided evenly over several immunoSEQ plates. Assay: immunoSEQ multiplex PCR; the TCRdb copy retains only in-frame clones and omits some. The profile shows about 800,000 clones, about 97% of them singletons. Germline V gives CDR1 MNHEY, CDR2 SMNVEV (reference sequence). This CDR3 has 14 amino acids. Trimming at V came to 2 bases and at J to 4 bases, leaving 4 bases not matched to a gene. Naivety among CD8 cells was defined by CD45RO negativity and positive CCR7 selection, thereby excluding terminally differentiated effector memory CD45RA+ cells. Each of the donors was a healthy adult who was HIV-negative and had not had a recent acute infection or vaccination.

Sequenced sample: naive CD8+ T cells sorted from blood. This TCR was sampled from a man under 40 in good health. V and J are TRBV27 and TRBJ2-7; 8 positions agree with TRBD1. The CDR3 here is CASSLIQGGYEQYF. The CDR3 bases are TGTGCCAGCAGTTTAATACAGGGGGGATACGAGCAGTACTTC.